The table lists the clone carrying this T cell receptor (beta chain) with many counts. Germline V gene lookup returns CDR1 MNHEY and CDR2 SMNVEV (reference sequence). The CDR3 loop spans 13 amino acids. The V gene lost 6 bases and the J gene lost 2 bases, with 11 bases spanning the gap. The data derive from a study of human T cells and chemical hapten exposure. TCRdb itself ran the RACE reads through MiXCR, one entry per CDR3 protein. The profile shows under 50,000 distinct CDR3 sequences, 9.5% of them singletons. As to time point: patch test 3, about 24 weeks after DPC sensitization. Treatment meaning: therapeutic diphenylcyclopropenone sensitization with weekly scalp DPC. Total RNA was isolated from unfractionated whole blood.

The chain is built from TRBV27 and TRBJ2-7; D unresolved. This clonotype was obtained from a man over 45 with alopecia areata. Some clones in this sample may be carry-over from other donors' samples. The specimen was whole blood, collected in connection with sensitization to the hapten diphenylcyclopropenone (DPC). CDR3 amino acids: CASSTGRTYEQYF. The CDR3 coding sequence is TGTGCCAGCAGCACCGGACGGACCTACGAGCAGTACTTC.